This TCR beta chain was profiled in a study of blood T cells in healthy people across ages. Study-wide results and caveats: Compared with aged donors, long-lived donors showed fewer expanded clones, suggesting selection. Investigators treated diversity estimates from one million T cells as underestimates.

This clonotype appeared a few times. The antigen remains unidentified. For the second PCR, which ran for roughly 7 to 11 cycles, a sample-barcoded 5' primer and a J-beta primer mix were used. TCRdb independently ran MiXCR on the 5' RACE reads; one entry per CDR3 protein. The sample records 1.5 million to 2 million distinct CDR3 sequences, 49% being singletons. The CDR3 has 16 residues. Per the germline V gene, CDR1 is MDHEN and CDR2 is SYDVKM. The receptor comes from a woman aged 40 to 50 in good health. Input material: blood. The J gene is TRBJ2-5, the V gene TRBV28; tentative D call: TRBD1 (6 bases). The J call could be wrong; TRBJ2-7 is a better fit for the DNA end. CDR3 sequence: CASSPNQGTEAYEQYF. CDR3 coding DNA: TGTGCCAGCAGTCCAAACCAGGGGACGGAAGCGTACGAGCAGTACTTC.